The T cell receptor beta chain described here comes from a study of post-analysis software for immune sequencing data. Whole-study context: Recorded subtypes: relapsing-remitting, secondary progressive, progressive-relapsing; some patients unannotated. Overall study results and limits: Controls showed lower frequencies than patients for a few TRBV segments, and TRBV5-6, TRBV5-1 and TRBV20-1 were among these.

As concerns this clonotype: Antigen unknown.

cDNA libraries of TCR beta carried unique molecular identifiers. MiXCR was run by TCRdb on the PCR reads, yielding one entry per CDR3 protein. The sample has some 500,000 distinct CDR3 sequences, under 55% seen once; the top ten hold 9% to 14%. Trimming took 4 bases from V and 7 from J; bases not matched to a gene: 4. CDR3 length: 14 residues. CDR1 SGHTA and CDR2 FQGNSA come from the germline V gene. This receptor was taken from a girl between 5 and 17 years old with multiple sclerosis. The source material was blood. V gene TRBV7-2 combines with J gene TRBJ2-1, with 10 bases identical to TRBD1. The CDR3 sequence: CASSSGQGKNEQFF. CDR3 DNA: TGTGCCAGCAGCTCGGGACAGGGGAAGAATGAGCAGTTCTTC.